The clone carrying this TCR beta chain occurred many times. Its specificity is not known. TCRdb re-called the 5' RACE reads through MiXCR, storing one row per CDR3 protein. The repertoire consists of tens of thousands of distinct CDR3 sequences, with roughly 7.2% occurring once and the leading ten covering roughly 10%. This sample is part of a study of CD8 T cells in ankylosing spondylitis. Broader study findings: Reactive arthritis synovial fluid and blood previously showed some of these motif variants. Significantly higher representation of disease-linked clones was reported for matched ankylosing spondylitis synovial fluid. A motif of fewer than ten highly homologous TCR beta variants was seen as apparently characteristic of ankylosing spondylitis blood.

CDR1 and CDR2 from the germline V gene are MGHDK and SYGVNS. The CDR3 is 15 residues long. Trimming shortened V by 5 bases and J by 7 bases, and 17 bases separated the two germline ends. This receptor was obtained from a male donor with ankylosing spondylitis or in good health (not recorded which). The V gene is TRBV25-1, the J gene TRBJ1-4; tentatively, D is TRBD1 (5 bases). The sequenced material came from blood, either unsorted or a sorted T cell fraction (not recorded which). The CDR3 sequence is CASSTGEAGSEKLFF. The DNA of the CDR3 is TGTGCCAGCAGTACGGGGGAAGCCGGTAGTGAAAAACTGTTTTTT.